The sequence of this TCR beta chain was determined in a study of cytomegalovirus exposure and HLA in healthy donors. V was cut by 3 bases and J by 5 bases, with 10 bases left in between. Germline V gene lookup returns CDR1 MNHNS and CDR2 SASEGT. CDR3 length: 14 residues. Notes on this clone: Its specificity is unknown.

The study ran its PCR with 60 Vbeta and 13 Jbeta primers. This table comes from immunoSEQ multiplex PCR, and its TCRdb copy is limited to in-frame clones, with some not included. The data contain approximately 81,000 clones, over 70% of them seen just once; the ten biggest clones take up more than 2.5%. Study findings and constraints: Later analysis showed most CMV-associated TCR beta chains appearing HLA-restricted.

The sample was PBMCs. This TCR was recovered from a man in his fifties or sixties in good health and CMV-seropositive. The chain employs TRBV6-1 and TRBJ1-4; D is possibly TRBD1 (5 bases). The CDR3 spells CASSDAGRNEKLFF. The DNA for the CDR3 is TGTGCCAGCAGTGATGCAGGGCGGAATGAAAAACTGTTTTTT.